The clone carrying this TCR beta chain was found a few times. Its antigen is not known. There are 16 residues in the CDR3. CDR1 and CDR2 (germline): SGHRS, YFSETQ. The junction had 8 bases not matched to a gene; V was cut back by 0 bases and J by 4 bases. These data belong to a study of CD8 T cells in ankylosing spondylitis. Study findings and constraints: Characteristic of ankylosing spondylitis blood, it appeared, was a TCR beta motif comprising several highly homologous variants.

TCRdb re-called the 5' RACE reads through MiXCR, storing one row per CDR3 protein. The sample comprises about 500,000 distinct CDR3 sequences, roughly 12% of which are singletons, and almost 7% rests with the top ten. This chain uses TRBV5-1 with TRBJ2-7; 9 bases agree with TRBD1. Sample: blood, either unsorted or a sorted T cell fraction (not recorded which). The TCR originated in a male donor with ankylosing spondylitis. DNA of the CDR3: TGCGCCAGCAGCTTGGACCTCCGACAGGGGGAATACGAGCAGTACTTC. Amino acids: CASSLDLRQGEYEQYF.